The 27 T cell receptor beta chains reported below all come from one sample, sequenced in a study of identical twins. MiXCR, run by TCRdb on the 5' RACE reads, gives a single entry per CDR3 protein. The sample includes hundreds of thousands of distinct CDR3 sequences, 15% to 20% of them seen just once. The sample also formed part of further work on T cells expressing NK-cell markers.

The specimen was PBMCs. The source is a woman aged 18-29 years in good health.

The chain links TRBV4-1 to TRBJ2-3; D not resolved. Germline CDR1 MGHRA, CDR2 YSYEKL. The V end lost 3 bases, the J end lost 4 bases, and 17 bases lay between the germline ends. The length of the CDR3 is 16 residues. The CDR3 nucleotides read TGCGCCAGCAGCCAGAGCACCCACGCCACTCCAGATACGCAGTATTTT. This encodes CASSQSTHATPDTQYF.

This clonotype was picked up a small number of times. The chain couples TRBV5-1 to TRBJ2-5; TRBD1 aligns across 7 bases. V lost 0 bases to trimming and J lost 5 bases; unmatched junction nucleotides: 7. This CDR3 contains 15 residues. The germline V gene encodes CDR1 SGHRS and CDR2 YFSETQ. CDR3 sequence: CASSLEGGIGETQYF. The CDR3 DNA is TGCGCCAGCAGCTTGGAAGGGGGCATAGGGGAGACCCAGTACTTC.

This clonotype has a handful of counts. The J gene is TRBJ2-3, the V gene TRBV20-1; D is possibly TRBD2 (5 bases). The germline CDR1 and CDR2 sequences are DFQATT and SNEGSKA (reference sequence). Deletions cut 0 bases from V and 4 bases from J, with 11 bases between. The CDR3 totals 14 residues. CDR3 coding DNA: TGCAGTGCTAGAGATCACCGGCGGGCAGATACGCAGTATTTT. It is translated as CSARDHRRADTQYF.

J is TRBJ2-7 and V is TRBV10-3; no reliable D call. CDR3 length equals 12 residues. The germline V gene encodes CDR1 ENHRY and CDR2 SYGVKD. Trimming took 8 bases from V and 0 from J, leaving 8 bases between them. In DNA, the CDR3 is TGTGCCATCTCGGCCCGCTCCTACGAGCAGTACTTC. Translated, it gives CAISARSYEQYF.

This clonotype was detected a few times. This rearrangement joins TRBV7-9 to TRBJ1-1; D gene unclear. CDR1 and CDR2 (germline): SEHNR, FQNEAQ (reference sequence). The length of the CDR3 is 15 residues. The V end lost 2 bases, the J end lost 2 bases, and 12 bases lay between the germline ends. The CDR3 here is CASSLRAGTNTEAFF. In nucleotides, the CDR3 is TGTGCCAGCAGCTTACGAGCCGGAACAAACACTGAAGCTTTCTTT.

V and J are TRBV12-3 or TRBV12-4 and TRBJ2-7; TRBD1 is a possible D gene (6 bases). Trimming removed 8 bases at V and 2 bases at J, with 19 bases between. The CDR3 contains 15 residues. CDR3 nucleotides: TGTGCCAGCCATGGGGGTGGGGGCCCTACCTACGAGCAGTACTTC. Translating gives CASHGGGGPTYEQYF.

This clonotype appeared a few times. A much more abundant neighbour one base away suggests this may be a read error. This chain links TRBV12-3 or TRBV12-4 with TRBJ1-5; D is unresolved. The V and J ends lost 6 bases and 0 bases respectively, with 3 bases between them. This CDR3 is built from 12 residues. CDR3 region: CASRFSNQPQHF. CDR3 sequence (DNA): TGTGCCAGCAGATTTAGCAATCAGCCCCAGCATTTT.

The chain employs TRBV7-6 and TRBJ1-4; D is unclear. Trimming took 1 base from V and 3 from J, leaving 3 bases between them. The CDR3 extends over 13 amino acids. CDR1 and CDR2 from the germline V gene are SGHVS and FNYEAQ. The chain's CDR3 is CASSLGANEKLFF. The CDR3 nucleotides are TGTGCCAGCAGCTTAGGAGCTAATGAAAAACTGTTTTTT.

The chain has TRBV12-3 or TRBV12-4 and TRBJ1-3; the D gene is possibly TRBD1 (5 bases). Trimming cost V 5 bases and J 0 bases, with 8 bases left between them. The CDR3 runs 14 residues. CDR3 in DNA: TGTGCCAGCAGTGGGACGGTCTCTGGAAACACCATATATTTT. As protein: CASSGTVSGNTIYF.

The chain joins TRBV6-2 or TRBV6-3 to TRBJ2-1; 7 nucleotides line up with TRBD2. J gave up 12 bases and V 4 bases, and 3 bases lay outside the gene matches. Germline V lookup: CDR1 MNHEY, CDR2 SVGEGT. This CDR3 contains 11 residues. The CDR3 DNA is TGTGCCAGCAGTTTGTTAGCGGGGCAGTTCTTC. It specifies CASSLLAGQFF.

This rearrangement joins TRBV12-3 or TRBV12-4 to TRBJ2-1; TRBD2 matches 9 bases. Losses at the gene ends were 1 base for V and 4 bases for J; bases not matched to a gene: 8. The length of the CDR3 is 17 residues. The CDR3: CASSLGPAGGLYNEQFF. In DNA, the CDR3 is TGTGCCAGCAGTTTAGGGCCAGCGGGAGGCCTATACAATGAGCAGTTCTTC.

This clonotype was recorded many times. V usage is TRBV5-1 and J usage is TRBJ2-7; TRBD1 matches at 7 bases. CDR3 length: 12 amino acids. Germline CDR1 reads SGHRS; CDR2 reads YFSETQ. The trim removed 4 bases at V and 4 bases at J, leaving 2 bases unmatched. CDR3 residues: CASSGTEYEQYF. The DNA of the CDR3 is TGCGCCAGCAGCGGGACAGAATACGAGCAGTACTTC.

This clonotype appeared many times. The chain has TRBV12-3 or TRBV12-4 and TRBJ2-1, with TRBD2 identical over 11 bases. The CDR3 has 15 amino acids. Losses at the gene ends were 4 bases for V and 4 bases for J; bases not matched to a gene: 3. CDR3 amino acids: CASSYASGGYNEQFF. As DNA, the CDR3 is TGTGCCAGCAGTTATGCTAGCGGGGGGTACAATGAGCAGTTCTTC.

This clonotype was detected only a few times. This sequence joins TRBV6-2 or TRBV6-3 and TRBJ2-6; D unresolved. Germline values: CDR1 MNHEY, CDR2 SVGEGT. This CDR3 is 16 amino acids long. Trimming removed 5 bases at V and 0 bases at J, with 11 bases between. CDR3 nucleotides: TGTGCCAGCAGTCCCCTATCCAGCTCTGGGGCCAACGTCCTGACTTTC. This translates into CASSPLSSSGANVLTF.

In its sample, this clonotype was seen a few times. The chain links TRBV9 to TRBJ2-2, with unresolved D. Germline-derived CDR1 and CDR2 are SGDLS and YYNGEE. This CDR3 is 14 amino acids long. The V end was cut by 3 bases, the J end by 6 bases, with 12 bases between. In DNA, the CDR3 is TGTGCCAGCAGCGGTGCCGTTAGGTCCGGGGAGCTGTTTTTT. Translation gives CASSGAVRSGELFF.

The chain joins TRBV7-2 to TRBJ2-1; no clear D gene. Between the trimmed V and J ends, which lost 6 bases and 8 bases, there was a span of 23 bases. The germline V gene encodes CDR1 SGHTA and CDR2 FQGNSA. The CDR3 contains 16 residues. CDR3 sequence (DNA): TGTGCCAGCAGTTCGACGGGCCGGGTAGTGTGGGATGAGCAGTTCTTC. It yields the protein CASSSTGRVVWDEQFF.

This rearrangement joins TRBV7-2 to TRBJ2-7, with D perhaps matching TRBD2 (5 bases). The CDR3 is 13 residues long. Trimming removed 6 bases from V and 3 bases from J, with 12 bases in between. From germline, CDR1 is SGHTA and CDR2 FQGNSA. CDR3 residues: CASRHLLVYEQYF. CDR3 bases: TGTGCCAGCAGACATCTACTAGTCTACGAGCAGTACTTC.

This clonotype was recorded at least ten times. This chain uses TRBV6-5 with TRBJ1-6; weak D call: TRBD1 (6 bases). The CDR3 covers 12 residues. The germline V and J ends were trimmed by 5 bases and 7 bases, with 6 bases remaining between them. Germline values: CDR1 MNHEY, CDR2 SVGAGI. Written as DNA, the CDR3 is TGTGCCAGCAGTACAGGGAATTCACCCCTCCACTTT. It codes for CASSTGNSPLHF.

The V gene is TRBV9, the J gene TRBJ2-1, with D unresolved. The CDR3 contains 14 residues. Germline V gene sequence: CDR1 SGDLS, CDR2 YYNGEE. Trimming cost V 0 bases and J 10 bases, with 14 bases left between them. CDR3 bases: TGTGCCAGCAGCGTAGATGGCCGCCTGGAGGAGCAGTTCTTC. As protein: CASSVDGRLEEQFF.

This clonotype was detected a few times. The chain uses TRBV7-9 and TRBJ2-1; tentative D call: TRBD1 (6 bases). Trimming removed 8 bases at V and 8 bases at J, with 19 bases between. This CDR3 is built from 14 residues. Germline lookup yields CDR1 SEHNR and CDR2 FQNEAQ (reference sequence). The CDR3 DNA follows: TGTGCCAGCGGGGGACAAGGCTATAACGATGAGCAGTTCTTC. As protein: CASGGQGYNDEQFF.

The V call is TRBV7-3, the J call TRBJ1-4, with D possibly matching TRBD1 (5 bases). The germline gives CDR1 SGHTA, CDR2 FQGTGA. The CDR3 covers 13 residues. Trimming removed 4 bases at V and 7 bases at J, with 10 bases between. CDR3 sequence (DNA): TGTGCCAGCAGCTCGGGACCACGTGAAAAACTGTTTTTT. Protein product: CASSSGPREKLFF.

The chain employs TRBV5-1 and TRBJ2-7, with D perhaps matching TRBD2 (6 bases). The germline CDR1 and CDR2 sequences are SGHRS and YFSETQ. V was shortened by 0 bases and J by 3 bases, with 13 bases between the two germline ends. The CDR3 spans 15 residues. CDR3 sequence: CASSLAGGRDYEQYF. The CDR3 coding sequence is TGCGCCAGCAGCTTGGCCGGGGGAAGGGACTACGAGCAGTACTTC.

The rearrangement links TRBV6-5 to TRBJ2-3; tentatively, D is TRBD2 (5 bases). The V gene lost 2 bases and the J gene lost 4 bases, with 10 bases spanning the gap. Looked up from germline, CDR1 is MNHEY and CDR2 is SVGAGI. This CDR3 region has 14 residues. The CDR3 protein is CASSYGRLADTQYF. CDR3 sequence (DNA): TGTGCCAGCAGTTACGGGAGATTGGCAGATACGCAGTATTTT.

J is TRBJ1-6 and V is TRBV12-3 or TRBV12-4; D not resolved. The CDR3 runs to 16 residues. V was cut by 3 bases and J by 0 bases, with 9 bases left in between. CDR3 loop: CASSFGGTSYNSPLHF. The CDR3 DNA sequence: TGTGCCAGCAGTTTTGGAGGTACCTCCTATAATTCACCCCTCCACTTT.

This clonotype was detected only a few times. The chain links TRBV11-1 to TRBJ2-1, with 15 bases lining up with TRBD2. CDR3 length: 18 residues. Germline V lookup: CDR1 SGHAT, CDR2 FQDESV (reference sequence). The J segment lost 7 bases and the V segment lost 5 bases, leaving 12 bases of the junction unmatched. The CDR3: CASSLGLAGGHGANEQFF. CDR3 sequence (DNA): TGTGCCAGCAGCCTCGGACTAGCGGGAGGGCACGGCGCAAATGAGCAGTTCTTC.

This clonotype was seen more than once but under ten times. The V call is TRBV3-1, the J call TRBJ2-5; D unresolved. Germline V gives CDR1 LGHDT, CDR2 YNNKEL (reference sequence). V was shortened by 3 bases and J by 5 bases, with 13 bases between the two germline ends. This CDR3 comprises 14 residues. The CDR3 bases are TGTGCCAGCAGCCATCGGAGTGTCGTGGAGACCCAGTACTTC. Translated: CASSHRSVVETQYF.

This clonotype was detected a few times. Sequence at one end of the junction differs from germline and may be a read error. The chain couples TRBV18 to TRBJ1-1; 8 bases fit TRBD1. This CDR3 is 15 amino acids long. Germline CDR1 is KGHSH and CDR2 is LQKENI. For the CDR3, the DNA is TGTGCCAGCTCACCACCGGAGGACAGGGCCCCTCAGGGGGTCTTT. Translating gives CASSPPEDRAPQGVF.